Included here is one TCR beta chain sequence, with context. This clone was recorded a few times. This clone's antigen is unknown. The record has no base qualities; no much larger clone is one base away. These data belong to a study of beta chain features in type 1 diabetes listed by TCRdb under 2018. Regarding the research as a whole: No differences in mean age, gender distribution, total cell number or subset yield were found between patients and healthy donors. Regulatory and stem cell-like memory subsets were obtained from only 8 patients and about 8 healthy donors, while naive and central memory subsets were obtained from all 30 or so donors. The study compared the TCRB repertoires of sorted circulating CD4+ T cell subsets in recently diagnosed type 1 diabetes patients with those in matched healthy donors. A total of approximately 110,000,000 sorted cells were examined across all samples, and a strong correlation was observed between cell number per subset and RNA yield. The study at large found these results: Shorter templates might be favored by PCR, yet because patient and control samples were amplified and corrected together, any such skew would affect both groups equally. At VDJ recombination sites, patients with type 1 diabetes made fewer insertions and deleted more nucleotides, a pattern implying thymic rearrangement abnormalities. Type 1 diabetes patients showed a moderate but significant shortening of TCRB CDR3 length in all four CD4+ subsets. HLA sub-analyses involved small numbers of individuals, so any influence of HLA type on TCRB rearrangement remained unresolved. The naive, central memory and regulatory TCRB repertoires appeared to resemble one another more closely among patients than among healthy donors. Because cDNA was sequenced instead of genomic DNA, activated cells with high expression could be over-represented, although the groups did not differ in activation or CD3 levels.

The germline V gene encodes CDR1 KGHSH and CDR2 LQKENI. V lost 3 bases and J lost 8 bases; the stretch between them is 11 bases long. The CDR3 sequence holds 13 residues, the cysteine and phenylalanine included. Of the read, only the CDR3 DNA is kept; its 39 bases are in frame from base 1. Each donor gave one peripheral blood draw, averaging roughly 120 mL, which was collected into heparinised tubes. Naive, central memory, regulatory and stem cell-like memory CD4+ T cells were sorted on a BD FACSAria II using a panel including CD45RO, CCR7, CD25, CD127, CD95 and CD27. All sorted populations exceeded 95% purity. PBMCs were isolated immediately by Lymphoprep density gradient centrifugation and stained directly without culture. So that batch effects would be minimized, each experiment stained and sorted samples in pairs, pairing one healthy donor with one patient. All of the isolated RNA was reverse transcribed with the High Capacity cDNA Reverse Transcription Kit, so expressed TCRB transcripts were sequenced. Naive, central memory and regulatory T cell samples underwent deep immunoSEQ sequencing, averaging roughly 3.3 million total reads per sample. Sorted cells were lysed in RLT buffer, and RNA was extracted using DNase-treated RNeasy Micro or Mini kits according to cell number. Each cell subset was processed separately to prevent cross-contamination, with patient and healthy donor samples processed together. Using the immunoSEQ multiplex PCR, TCRB sequences were amplified from cDNA into 87-bp fragments spanning the CDR3 region. Sequencing of the amplicons was done on the Illumina HiSeq platform. Turning to the authors' computational methods: Synthetic template baselines were used to correct PCR bias computationally, reads within Hamming distance 2 were collapsed together, and singletons that could not be merged were discarded. Reads were aligned against IMGT to assign V, D and J genes, CDR3 length and insertions or deletions at six rearrangement sites. Within each subset, clonotype counts were normalized to sorted cell number, after which true diversity and Gini coefficients were computed with the tcR R package. Repertoire sharing was quantified using the overlap coefficient calculated on TCRB nucleotide sequences. Entries here come from immuneACCESS through TCRdb and include only in-frame sequences with V and J called. Some clones fail to appear in such tables; in the studies checked, an unresolved V gene covers under half of the shortfall, and the cause of the remainder is unknown. The DNA was the basis for D and trimming; V, J and clone size are from that table. This sample is represented by about 150,000 clones; around 9.7% of them were singletons. Of the sample, 0.7% is held by the ten largest clones.

This TCR was sampled from a woman between 25 and 40 years old with type 1 diabetes. The chain couples TRBV18 to TRBJ2-1; matching of 6 bases hints at TRBD2 as the D gene. Sequences were obtained from central memory CD4+ T cells from blood. The CDR3 protein: CASSPGLADEQFF. In nucleotide form, the sequence is TGTGCCAGCTCACCGGGACTTGCCGATGAGCAGTTCTTC.